This T cell receptor (beta chain) appears in the sequencing data of a study of blood T cell repertoires in COVID-19. Study background: Nucleic acid was either cDNA or gDNA, and it came from T cells, B-cell-depleted T cells, or PBMCs.

Sequencing was performed with immunoSEQ multiplex PCR; in TCRdb, only in-frame clones are kept and a portion is missing. Seen here are a few hundred thousand clones, nearly 90% observed once, and the top ten hold 4% to 5%. The CDR3 is 17 amino acids. Trimming cost V 5 bases and J 5 bases; bases outside gene matches: 10. Germline lookup yields CDR1 SGHDN and CDR2 FVKESK. Sample: peripheral blood. The sequence derives from a woman aged 40 to 50 who had recovered from COVID-19. The J gene is TRBJ2-2, the V gene TRBV14, with TRBD2 identical over 11 bases. Here the CDR3 reads CASSSPPGLAETGELFF. CDR3 in DNA: TGTGCCAGCAGCTCGCCACCGGGACTAGCGGAGACCGGGGAGCTGTTTTTT.